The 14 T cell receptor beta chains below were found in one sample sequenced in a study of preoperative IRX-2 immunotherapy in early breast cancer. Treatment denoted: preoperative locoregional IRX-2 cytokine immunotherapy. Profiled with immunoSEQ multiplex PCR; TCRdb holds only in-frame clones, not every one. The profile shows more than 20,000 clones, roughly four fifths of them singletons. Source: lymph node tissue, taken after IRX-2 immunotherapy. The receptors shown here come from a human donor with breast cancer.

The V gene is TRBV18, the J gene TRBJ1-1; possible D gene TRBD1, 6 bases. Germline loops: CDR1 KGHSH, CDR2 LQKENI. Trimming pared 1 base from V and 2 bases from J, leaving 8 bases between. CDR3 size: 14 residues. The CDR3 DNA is TGTGCCAGCTCACCACAGGGACAAAACACTGAAGCTTTCTTT. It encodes CASSPQGQNTEAFF.

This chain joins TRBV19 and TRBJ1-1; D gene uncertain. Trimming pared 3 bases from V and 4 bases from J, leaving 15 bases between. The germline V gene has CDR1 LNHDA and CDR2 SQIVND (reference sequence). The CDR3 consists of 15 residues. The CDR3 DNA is TGTGCCAGTAGTATCGGCCTTCGTAGTTCCACTGAAGCTTTCTTT. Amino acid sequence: CASSIGLRSSTEAFF.

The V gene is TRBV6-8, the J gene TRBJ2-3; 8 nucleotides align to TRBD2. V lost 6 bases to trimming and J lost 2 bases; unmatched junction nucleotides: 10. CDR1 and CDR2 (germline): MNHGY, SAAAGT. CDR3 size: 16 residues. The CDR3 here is CASSLPAGGYTDTQYF. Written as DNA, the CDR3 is TGTGCCAGCAGCCTCCCGGCGGGGGGTTACACAGATACGCAGTATTTT.

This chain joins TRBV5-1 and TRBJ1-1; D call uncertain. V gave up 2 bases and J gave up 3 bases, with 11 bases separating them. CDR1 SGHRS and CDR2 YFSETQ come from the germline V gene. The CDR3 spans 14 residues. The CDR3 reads CASSFEAGYTEAFF. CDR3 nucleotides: TGCGCCAGCAGCTTCGAAGCAGGTTACACTGAAGCTTTCTTT.

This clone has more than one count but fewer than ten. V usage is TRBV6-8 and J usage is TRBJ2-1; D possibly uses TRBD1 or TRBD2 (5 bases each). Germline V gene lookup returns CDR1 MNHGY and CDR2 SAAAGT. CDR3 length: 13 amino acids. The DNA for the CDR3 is TGTGCACATCGGGACCCGGCTAGGAATGAGCAGTTCTTC. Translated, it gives CAHRDPARNEQFF.

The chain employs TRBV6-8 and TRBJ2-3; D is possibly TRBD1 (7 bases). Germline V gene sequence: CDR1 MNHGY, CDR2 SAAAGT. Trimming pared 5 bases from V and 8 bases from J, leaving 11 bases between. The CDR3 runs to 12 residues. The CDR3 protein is CASSPQGGTQYF. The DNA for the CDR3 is TGTGCCAGCAGTCCCCAGGGGGGTACGCAGTATTTT.

The CDR3 loop reads CASSPGHPRGTDTQYF. DNA of the CDR3: TGTGCCAGCAGTCCCGGACACCCCAGGGGCACAGATACGCAGTATTTT. The rearrangement links TRBV6-8 to TRBJ2-3; TRBD1 might be the D (5 bases). This CDR3 has 16 amino acids. In germline, CDR1 is MNHGY, CDR2 SAAAGT. V lost 5 bases and J 1 base, leaving 16 bases between the germline ends.

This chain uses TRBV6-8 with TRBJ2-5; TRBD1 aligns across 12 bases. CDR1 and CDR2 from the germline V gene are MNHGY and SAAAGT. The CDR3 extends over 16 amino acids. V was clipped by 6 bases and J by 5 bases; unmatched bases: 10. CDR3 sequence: CASSRQGQGARETQYF. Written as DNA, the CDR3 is TGTGCCAGCAGCCGCCAGGGACAGGGGGCGAGGGAGACCCAGTACTTC.

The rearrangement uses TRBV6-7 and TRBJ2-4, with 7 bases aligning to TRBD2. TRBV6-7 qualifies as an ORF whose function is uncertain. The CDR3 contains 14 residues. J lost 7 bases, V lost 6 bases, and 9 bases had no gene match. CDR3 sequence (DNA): TGTGCCAGCAGCGTGACTAGCCTCGGGAACATTCAGTACTTC. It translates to CASSVTSLGNIQYF.

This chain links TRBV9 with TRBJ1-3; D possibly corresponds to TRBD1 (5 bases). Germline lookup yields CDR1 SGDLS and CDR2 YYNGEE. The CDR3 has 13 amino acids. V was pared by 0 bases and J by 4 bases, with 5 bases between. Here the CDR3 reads CASSVEGGNTIYF. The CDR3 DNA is TGTGCCAGCAGCGTAGAGGGGGGAAACACCATATATTTT. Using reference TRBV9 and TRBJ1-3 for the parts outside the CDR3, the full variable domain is DSGVTQTPKHLITATGQRVTLRCSPRSGDLSVYWYQQSLDQGLQFLIQYYNGEERAKGNILERFSAQQFPDLHSELNLSSLELGDSALYFCASSVEGGNTIYFGEGSWLTVV.

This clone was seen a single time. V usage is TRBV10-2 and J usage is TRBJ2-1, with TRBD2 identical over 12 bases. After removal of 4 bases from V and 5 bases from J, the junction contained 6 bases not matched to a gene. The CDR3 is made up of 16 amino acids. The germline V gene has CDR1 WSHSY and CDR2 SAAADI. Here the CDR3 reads CASSARLAGDNNEQFF. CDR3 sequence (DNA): TGCGCCAGCAGTGCCAGACTAGCGGGGGACAACAATGAGCAGTTCTTC.

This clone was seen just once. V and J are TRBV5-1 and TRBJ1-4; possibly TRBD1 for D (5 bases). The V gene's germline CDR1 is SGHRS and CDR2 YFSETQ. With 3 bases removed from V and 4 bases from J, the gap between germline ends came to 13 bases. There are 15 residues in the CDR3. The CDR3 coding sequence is TGCGCCAGCAGCTCTAATCCAGGGCTTAATGAAAAACTGTTTTTT. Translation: CASSSNPGLNEKLFF.

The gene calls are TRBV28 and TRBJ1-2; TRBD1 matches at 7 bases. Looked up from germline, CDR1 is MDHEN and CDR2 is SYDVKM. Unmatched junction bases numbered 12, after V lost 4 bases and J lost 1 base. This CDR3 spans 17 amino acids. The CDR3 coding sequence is TGTGCCAGCAGTTCAAACAGGGGCAGGAGGATTAACTATGGCTACACCTTC. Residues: CASSSNRGRRINYGYTF.

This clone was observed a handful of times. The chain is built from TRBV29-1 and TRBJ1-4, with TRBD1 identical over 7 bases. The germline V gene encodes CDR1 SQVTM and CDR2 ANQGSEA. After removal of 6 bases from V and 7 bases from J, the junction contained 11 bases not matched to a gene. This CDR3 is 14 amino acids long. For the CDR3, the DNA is TGCAGCGTCTCCGACAGGGCCTCGGCTGAAAAACTGTTTTTT. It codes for CSVSDRASAEKLFF.